Reported below is one T cell receptor beta chain. What this receptor recognizes is not known. There are no base qualities to consult, and no much larger clone falls within one base. This sample stems from a study of shared clonotypes between healthy human individuals (TCRdb year 2020). Some background on the complete study: The cohort comprised two women and a few men aged 18 to 49 years. Different laboratories and diverse techniques were used to prepare libraries and sequence TCR repertoires, to increase sequencing depth and limit assay-specific biases. For each donor, CD4 naive and CD4 memory were each run on three plates, CD8 naive on two plates, and CD8 memory on one plate. To estimate repertoire size and how much clonotype sharing occurs between individuals, the study deeply sequenced the blood TCR repertoires of five healthy adults. Per donor, leukapheresis produced somewhere between about 0.9 and 9.5 billion PBMCs. What the authors observed across the whole study: The genetic and exposure-history diversity represented was limited by the small number of donors. When a handful of donors were compared, the shared fraction of clonotypes was 5% to 6.5% for naive CD4, approximately 3.3% for naive CD8, 2% to 2.5% for memory CD4, and 0.3% to 0.5% for memory CD8. Estimated clonotype richness was generally larger for naive than for memory subsets. Sampling was limited to blood, and TCR repertoires in tissue likely differ from TCR repertoires in blood. Rarefaction of sorted-subset datasets indicated incomplete sequencing despite the large sequencing depth. Clonotypes shared by all four sorted-subset donors showed higher generation probabilities than non-shared clonotypes. Based on pairwise subsampling, the degree of clonotype sharing among donors was expected to be affected by sequencing depth.

For the CD8 naive samples, CD45RO-negative cells were positively selected for CCR7, yielding a CD45RA+CCR7+ population from which TemRA cells were excluded. Donors were healthy HIV-negative adults with no recently reported acute infections or vaccinations. All donors were Caucasian adults living in Nashville, Tennessee, USA. Blood was collected by leukapheresis, and PBMCs were isolated by Ficoll-Histopaque density gradient centrifugation and then cryopreserved in liquid nitrogen vapor phase. Purity and quantity of every magnetically sorted T cell population were checked by analytical flow cytometry. From each sorted fraction, genomic DNA was isolated and quantified by UV absorbance on a Nanodrop 2000c. CDR1 and CDR2 are read off the germline V gene (reference sequence) as SGHAT and FQDESV. From cysteine to phenylalanine, the CDR3 is 13 amino acids long. The read is trimmed to its CDR3 DNA, 39 bases read in frame from base 1. V is clipped by 5 bases and J by 2 bases, and the sequence between their germline boundaries is 9 bases long.

Using the deep immunoSEQ assay, TCR CDR3 regions were amplified from genomic DNA by multiplex PCR. Genomic DNA extracted from each cell subset was distributed evenly over all wells of several immunoSEQ 96-well plates, and each plate served as one replicate. Each replicate PCR for sorted subsets received roughly 0.2 ug genomic DNA, equal to 28,000 or so T cell genomes. The purified libraries were quantified using a Qubit 3.0 fluorometer, sized with a Bioanalyzer 2100, and then quantified again using the KAPA Library Quantification kit. Each immunoSEQ 96-well plate was sequenced on its own single-read 150-cycle Illumina NextSeq 550 flow cell. Concerning the study's data processing: Because the immunoSEQ output held only junctional sequences and lacked quality scores, the filtering could not match the filtering applied to full-length reads. Sequences were annotated with PyIR, a Python wrapper for IgBLAST v1.9, using IMGT germline references to assign V/J genes and CDR3. Reads with weak V/J assignments (E-value above 1e-6), missing CDR3, stop codons, out-of-frame junctions, or ambiguous translated residues were removed. V3J clonotypes were defined as sequences sharing an identical inferred V gene, J gene, and CDR3 amino acid sequence. To compute the percentage overlap between repertoires, the number of shared unique clonotypes was divided by the size of the smaller repertoire. Richness of each repertoire was evaluated using RTK rarefaction, the Chao1 estimator, and Recon v2.1 estimates of unobserved clonotypes. Generation probabilities were computed with OLGA for all TCRbeta clonotypes obtained by the gDNA method from several donors. TCRdb provides this immuneACCESS table in a form limited to in-frame rearrangements. Some clones are lacking; in checked studies, under half of them reflect an unresolved V gene, and why the rest are absent is not known. V and J calls and clone size are those listed in that table; D and trimming were worked out from the DNA. This sample holds some 2.1 million clones; approximately 94% were observed only once. Jointly, the top ten make up about 1.1% of the sample.

In this chain, TRBV11-1 is recombined with TRBJ1-1; D gene: possibly TRBD1, on 5 matching bases. This clonotype was sampled from a man younger than 35 in good health. The sample consisted of naive CD8+ T cells sorted from blood. The sample's cell subset or site label, decoded: CD45RA+CCR7+. The CDR3 region: CASSPGRNTEAFF. The nucleotide sequence is TGTGCCAGCAGCCCGGGACGTAACACTGAAGCTTTCTTT.